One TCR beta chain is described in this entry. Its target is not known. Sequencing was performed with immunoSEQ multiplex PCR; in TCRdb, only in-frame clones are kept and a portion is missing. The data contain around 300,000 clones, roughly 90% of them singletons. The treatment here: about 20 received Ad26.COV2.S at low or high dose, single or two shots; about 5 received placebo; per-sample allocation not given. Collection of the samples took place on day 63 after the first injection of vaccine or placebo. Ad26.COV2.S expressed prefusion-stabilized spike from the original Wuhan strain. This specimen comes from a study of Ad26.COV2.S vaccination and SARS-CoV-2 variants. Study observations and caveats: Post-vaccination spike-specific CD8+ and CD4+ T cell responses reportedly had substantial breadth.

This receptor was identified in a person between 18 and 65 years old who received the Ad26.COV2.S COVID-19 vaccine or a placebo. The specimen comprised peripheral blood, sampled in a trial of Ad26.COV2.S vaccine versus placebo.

CDR3 sequence (DNA): TGTGCCAGCAGCTTATTTAGTCCGTCCAGGGGCGCGAACACTGAAGCTTTCTTT. Translating gives CASSLFSPSRGANTEAFF. This chain uses TRBV7-6 with TRBJ1-1, with a tentative D call TRBD1 (6 bases). Between the trimmed V and J ends, which lost 2 bases and 1 base, there was a span of 20 bases. CDR1 SGHVS and CDR2 FNYEAQ come from the germline V gene. This CDR3 contains 18 residues.